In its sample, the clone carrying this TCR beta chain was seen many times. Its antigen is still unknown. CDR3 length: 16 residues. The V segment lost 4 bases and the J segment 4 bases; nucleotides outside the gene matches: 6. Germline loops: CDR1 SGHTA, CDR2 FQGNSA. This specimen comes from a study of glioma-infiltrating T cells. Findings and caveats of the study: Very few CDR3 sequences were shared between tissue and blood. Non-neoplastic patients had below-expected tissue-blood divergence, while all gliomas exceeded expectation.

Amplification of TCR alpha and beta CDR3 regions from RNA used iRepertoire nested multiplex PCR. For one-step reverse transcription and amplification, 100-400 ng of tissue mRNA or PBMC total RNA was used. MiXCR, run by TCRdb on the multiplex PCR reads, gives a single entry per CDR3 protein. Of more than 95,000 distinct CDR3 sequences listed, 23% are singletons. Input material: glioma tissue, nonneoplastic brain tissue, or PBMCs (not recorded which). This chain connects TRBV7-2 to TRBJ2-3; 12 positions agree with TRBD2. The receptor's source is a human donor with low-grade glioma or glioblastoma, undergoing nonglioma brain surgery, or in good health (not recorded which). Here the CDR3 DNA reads TGTGCCAGCAGCTCTCGACTAGCGGGAGCATCAGATACGCAGTATTTT. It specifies CASSSRLAGASDTQYF.